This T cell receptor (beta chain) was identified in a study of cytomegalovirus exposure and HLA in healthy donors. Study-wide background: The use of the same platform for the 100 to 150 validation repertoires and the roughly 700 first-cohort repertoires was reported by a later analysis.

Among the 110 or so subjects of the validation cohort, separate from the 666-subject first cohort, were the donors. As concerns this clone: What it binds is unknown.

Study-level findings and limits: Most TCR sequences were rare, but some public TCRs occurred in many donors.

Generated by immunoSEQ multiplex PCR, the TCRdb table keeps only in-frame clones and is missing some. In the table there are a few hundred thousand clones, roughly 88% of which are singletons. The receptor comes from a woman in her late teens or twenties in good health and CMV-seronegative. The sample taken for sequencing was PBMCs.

The DNA for the CDR3 is TGCAGCGTTGAGCTAAGCGGGGCGGCCCAGTACTTC. Its translation is CSVELSGAAQYF. The chain has TRBV29-1 and TRBJ2-5, with 7 bases that match TRBD2. Trimming at V came to 3 bases and at J to 9 bases, leaving 7 bases not matched to a gene. The CDR3 is 12 residues long. Looked up from germline, CDR1 is SQVTM and CDR2 is ANQGSEA.